This T cell receptor (beta chain) stems from a study of blood T cell repertoires in COVID-19. Original data processing: Counts of nucleated cells, estimated from reference gene primer amplification, were obtained. The protocol was immunoSEQ multiplex PCR, while the TCRdb copy is restricted to in-frame clones and leaves out a portion. The DNA gave D and trimming, while V, J and clone size come from that table. The repertoire consists of over 120,000 clones, with approximately 89% occurring once and the leading ten covering 1.5% to 2%. The CDR3 has 16 residues. V dropped 1 base and J dropped 10; count of bases not matched to a gene: 13. Germline V gene sequence: CDR1 SGHDT, CDR2 YYEEEE.

Sequenced sample: peripheral blood. The V and J genes are TRBV5-6 and TRBJ2-1; 8 bases agree with TRBD2. This TCR was recovered from a human donor in a cohort sampled during active COVID-19. For the CDR3, the DNA is TGTGCCAGCAGCTTGTTACTGGCGGGGGGACCTTGGGAGCAGTTCTTC. Its protein product is CASSLLLAGGPWEQFF. The complete variable domain, with remaining parts taken from reference TRBV5-6 and TRBJ2-1, reads DAGVTQSPTHLIKTRGQQVTLRCSPKSGHDTVSWYQQALGQGPQFIFQYYEEEERQRGNFPDRFSGHQFPNYSSELNVNALLLGDSALYLCASSLLLAGGPWEQFFGPGTRLTVL.